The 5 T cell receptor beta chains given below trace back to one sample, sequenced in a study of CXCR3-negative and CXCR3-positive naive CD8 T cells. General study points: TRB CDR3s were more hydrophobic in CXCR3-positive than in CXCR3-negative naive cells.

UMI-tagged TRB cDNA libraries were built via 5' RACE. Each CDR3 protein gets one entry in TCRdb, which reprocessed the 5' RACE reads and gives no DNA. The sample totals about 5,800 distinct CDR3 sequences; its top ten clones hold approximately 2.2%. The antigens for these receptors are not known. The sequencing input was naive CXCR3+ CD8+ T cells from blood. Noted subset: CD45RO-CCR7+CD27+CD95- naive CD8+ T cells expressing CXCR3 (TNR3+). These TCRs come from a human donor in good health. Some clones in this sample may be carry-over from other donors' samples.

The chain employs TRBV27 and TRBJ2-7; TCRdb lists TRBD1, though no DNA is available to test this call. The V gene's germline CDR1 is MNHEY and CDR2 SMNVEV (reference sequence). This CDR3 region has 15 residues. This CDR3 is CASSHLSRGNYEQYF.

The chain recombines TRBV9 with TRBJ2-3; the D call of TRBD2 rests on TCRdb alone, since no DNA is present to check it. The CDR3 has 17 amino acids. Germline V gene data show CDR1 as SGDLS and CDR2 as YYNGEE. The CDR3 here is CASSAPTSGRFTDTQYF.

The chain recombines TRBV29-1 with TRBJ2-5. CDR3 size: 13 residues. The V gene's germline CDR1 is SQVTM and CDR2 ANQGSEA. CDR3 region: CSAREADQETQYF.

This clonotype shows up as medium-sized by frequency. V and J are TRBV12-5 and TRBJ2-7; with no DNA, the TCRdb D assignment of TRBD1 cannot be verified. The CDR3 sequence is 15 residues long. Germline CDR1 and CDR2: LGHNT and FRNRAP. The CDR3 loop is CASGLVLGQGDEQYF. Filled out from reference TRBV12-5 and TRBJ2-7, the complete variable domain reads DARVTQTPRHKVTEMGQEVTMRCQPILGHNTVFWYRQTMMQGLELLAYFRNRAPLDDSGMPKDRFSAEMPDATLATLKIQPSEPRDSAVYFCASGLVLGQGDEQYFGPGTRLTVT.

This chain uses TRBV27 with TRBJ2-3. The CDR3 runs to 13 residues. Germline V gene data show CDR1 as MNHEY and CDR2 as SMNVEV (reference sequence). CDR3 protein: CASSRLGTDTQYF.